The 23 T cell receptor beta chains below all came from one sample that was sequenced in a study of a mutant IDH1 vaccine in newly diagnosed glioma (dated by TCRdb to about 2021). Receptors were amplified or captured by the immunoSEQ multiplex PCR assay. The source is immuneACCESS, and TCRdb retained only in-frame sequences with V and J called. Part of the clones is not carried over; for the studies checked, unresolved V genes explain less than half of this, and the remainder is unexplained. This sample comprises about 54,000 clones, around 81% of them detected only once. The top ten constitute around 3.4% of the sample. No cognate antigen is known for these TCRs. The sample's time point, from its label and the paper: week 5, during vaccination. Each vaccine dose was 300 ug of a 20-mer mutant IDH1 peptide in Montanide, given subcutaneously with topical imiquimod. Sequenced material: PBMCs, taken from a glioma patient whose treatment included an IDH1 peptide vaccine. The receptors come from a man aged 30 to 45 with glioma.

This chain uses TRBV7-9 with TRBJ1-1, with unresolved D. The CDR3 consists of 13 residues. Germline CDR1 reads SEHNR; CDR2 reads FQNEAQ (reference sequence). The ends were cut back, 8 bases at V and 5 bases at J, with 15 bases in the middle. The CDR3 spells CASGETRQTEAFF. In nucleotides, the CDR3 is TGTGCCAGCGGCGAAACCCGTCAGACTGAAGCTTTCTTT.

This clone occurred a few times. This chain connects TRBV4-2 to TRBJ2-2; a weak D match, TRBD2 (6 bases). The CDR3 has 18 residues. The germline V and J ends were trimmed by 0 bases and 2 bases, with 16 bases remaining between them. The germline V gene encodes CDR1 LGHNA and CDR2 YNFKEQ. This CDR3 reads CASSQDGAEGPNTGELFF. The CDR3 DNA reads TGTGCCAGCAGCCAAGATGGGGCGGAGGGGCCTAACACCGGGGAGCTGTTTTTT.

This sequence joins TRBV12-2 and TRBJ2-5. TRBV12-2 is a recognized pseudogene. The CDR3 extends over 11 amino acids. The CDR3 reads CASRPPETQYF. In nucleotides, the CDR3 is TGTGCAAGTCGCCCCCCAGAGACCCAGTACTTC.

In this sample, this clone turned up once. The chain joins TRBV5-1 to TRBJ2-3, with 7 bases that match TRBD1. The junction had 9 bases not matched to a gene; V was cut back by 6 bases and J by 8 bases. The length of the CDR3 is 13 residues. CDR1 is SGHRS, CDR2 YFSETQ, per germline. In DNA form, the CDR3 reads TGCGCCAGCACCGACAGGGAGTTCGGTACGCAGTATTTT. Translation gives CASTDREFGTQYF.

The rearrangement uses TRBV5-6 and TRBJ2-7, with a weak D call TRBD1 (6 bases). Trimming pared 3 bases from V and 3 bases from J, leaving 19 bases between. The V gene's germline CDR1 is SGHDT and CDR2 YYEEEE. CDR3 length equals 16 residues. The CDR3 nucleotides are TGTGCCAGCAGCTCTATATCCGGGACACTTCGCTACGAGCAGTACTTC. It is translated as CASSSISGTLRYEQYF.

V gene TRBV10-1 combines with J gene TRBJ2-7; 8 bases fit TRBD2. CDR1 and CDR2 (germline): WNHNN, SYGVQD (reference sequence). This CDR3 has 14 amino acids. J gave up 9 bases and V 1 base, and 8 bases lay outside the gene matches. CDR3 in DNA: TGCGCCAGCAGTGAGTACAGCGGGGGCACCTTGCAGTACTTC. This encodes CASSEYSGGTLQYF.

This clone was detected once. The CDR3 bases are TGTGCCAGCAGACTAGCGGGGGGGAGCTCCTACGAGCAGTACTTC. Translated, it gives CASRLAGGSSYEQYF. This sequence joins TRBV27 and TRBJ2-7; 13 bases are a match to TRBD2. The CDR3 is 15 residues long. Looked up from germline, CDR1 is MNHEY and CDR2 is SMNVEV (reference sequence). The trim removed 6 bases at V and 0 bases at J, leaving 2 bases unmatched.

V and J are TRBV19 and TRBJ2-2, with 9 nucleotides matching TRBD2. CDR3 length: 20 residues. The germline gives CDR1 LNHDA, CDR2 SQIVND (reference sequence). Trimming took 2 bases from V and 0 from J; bases not matched to a gene: 13. CDR3 bases: TGTGCCAGTAGTATACGCAAGCGGGGGGCCCTGCCTACGAACACCGGGGAGCTGTTTTTT. It is translated as CASSIRKRGALPTNTGELFF. Using reference TRBV19 and TRBJ2-2 for the parts outside the CDR3, the full variable domain is DGGITQSPKYLFRKEGQNVTLSCEQNLNHDAMYWYRQDPGQGLRLIYYSQIVNDFQKGDIAEGYSVSREKKESFPLTVTSAQKNPTAFYLCASSIRKRGALPTNTGELFFGEGSRLTVL.

This clone was observed a handful of times. The J gene is TRBJ1-1, the V gene TRBV19; a possible D gene is TRBD1 (5 bases). Trimming shortened V by 4 bases and J by 1 base, and 10 bases separated the two germline ends. Germline CDR1 is LNHDA and CDR2 is SQIVND (reference sequence). The CDR3 extends over 14 amino acids. This CDR3 reads CASSKLTANTEAFF. CDR3 bases: TGTGCCAGTAGTAAGTTGACAGCGAACACTGAAGCTTTCTTT. The full variable domain, in which reference TRBV19 and TRBJ1-1 provide the parts outside the CDR3, is DGGITQSPKYLFRKEGQNVTLSCEQNLNHDAMYWYRQDPGQGLRLIYYSQIVNDFQKGDIAEGYSVSREKKESFPLTVTSAQKNPTAFYLCASSKLTANTEAFFGQGTRLTVV.

CDR3 loop: CATSRGIGGTDTQYF. The DNA for the CDR3 is TGTGCCACCAGCAGGGGGATAGGGGGAACAGATACGCAGTATTTT. The rearrangement joins TRBV15 to TRBJ2-3; TRBD1 is a possible D gene (6 bases). The CDR3 contains 15 residues. Germline CDR1 reads LNHNV; CDR2 reads YYDKDF (reference sequence). Trimming removed 3 bases at V and 3 bases at J, with 13 bases between.

This sequence joins TRBV9 and TRBJ1-1; D is undetermined. Germline V gives CDR1 SGDLS, CDR2 YYNGEE. V lost 3 bases to trimming and J lost 3 bases, with 12 bases between them. CDR3 size: 14 residues. The CDR3 loop is CASSADHPYTEAFF. The CDR3 DNA follows: TGTGCCAGCAGCGCCGACCACCCATACACTGAAGCTTTCTTT.

The chain joins TRBV2 to TRBJ1-5; 7 positions match TRBD1. V was clipped by 4 bases and J by 6 bases; unmatched bases: 6. Germline assignment: CDR1 SNHLY and CDR2 FYNNEI. The CDR3 loop spans 14 amino acids. The CDR3 nucleotides are TGTGCCAGCAGTGGAGGGGGCTCACTTCAGCCCCAGCATTTT. Residues: CASSGGGSLQPQHF.

The chain combines TRBV28 with TRBJ2-7, with D maybe TRBD2 (7 bases). The CDR3 sequence is 16 residues long. From germline, CDR1 is MDHEN and CDR2 SYDVKM. V was clipped by 5 bases and J by 2 bases, with 19 bases between them. Here the CDR3 reads CASSPILRGGTYEQYF. The CDR3, as DNA: TGTGCCAGCAGTCCCATCTTGAGGGGGGGAACCTACGAGCAGTACTTC.

The chain links TRBV5-1 to TRBJ1-2; D not certain. V was trimmed by 0 bases and J by 4 bases, leaving 13 bases between them. CDR1 is SGHRS and CDR2 is YFSETQ in the germline V gene. The CDR3 extends over 15 amino acids. The CDR3 here is CASSLEPGWGYGYTF. The CDR3 nucleotides are TGCGCCAGCAGCTTGGAGCCGGGGTGGGGCTATGGCTACACCTTC.

This chain joins TRBV10-2 and TRBJ1-5, with 7 positions matching TRBD1. This CDR3 comprises 13 residues. The V segment lost 6 bases and the J segment 1 base; nucleotides outside the gene matches: 0. CDR1 and CDR2 from the germline V gene are WSHSY and SAAADI. DNA of the CDR3: TGCGCCAGCAGACAGGGGAGCAATCAGCCCCAGCATTTT. Translated: CASRQGSNQPQHF.

The chain links TRBV5-4 to TRBJ2-2, with TRBD1 matching 8 bases. The CDR3 has 15 residues. V lost 3 bases, J lost 0 bases, and 1 base stayed unmatched. The V gene's germline CDR1 is SGHNT and CDR2 YYREEE (reference sequence). CDR3 sequence (DNA): TGTGCCAGCAGCTCGACAGGGGCGAACACCGGGGAGCTGTTTTTT. It encodes CASSSTGANTGELFF. Based on the CDR3 plus reference TRBV5-4 and TRBJ2-2, the full variable domain is ETGVTQSPTHLIKTRGQQVTLRCSSQSGHNTVSWYQQALGQGPQFIFQYYREEENGRGNFPPRFSGLQFPNYSSELNVNALELDDSALYLCASSSTGANTGELFFGEGSRLTVL.

This chain links TRBV19 with TRBJ2-2, with D tentatively TRBD1 (5 bases). There are 14 residues in the CDR3. V lost 10 bases to trimming and J lost 3 bases, with 15 bases between them. Germline-derived CDR1 and CDR2 are LNHDA and SQIVND (reference sequence). The CDR3 protein is CATGWQGDTGELFF. The CDR3 nucleotides read TGTGCCACCGGTTGGCAGGGCGACACCGGGGAGCTGTTTTTT.

The genes are TRBV6-5 and TRBJ2-7, with 9 nucleotides matching TRBD2. The germline V gene encodes CDR1 MNHEY and CDR2 SVGAGI. V gave up 4 bases and J gave up 4 bases; unmatched junction bases: 5. CDR3 length: 14 amino acids. The CDR3 loop reads CASSFQRGVYEQYF. As DNA, the CDR3 is TGTGCCAGCAGTTTCCAGCGGGGGGTTTACGAGCAGTACTTC.

Comments on this clone: One junction end disagrees with the germline gene, perhaps due to a read error. Other DNA sequences of this sample code for an identical CDR3. The chain combines TRBV7-8 with TRBJ2-6; no definite D call. CDR3 length: 17 residues. The germline V gene has CDR1 SGHVS and CDR2 FQNEAQ. The CDR3 nucleotides read TGTGCCAGCAGCTTAGTTGGGCTTACCTCTGGAGCCAACGTCCTGACTTTC. Translating gives CASSLVGLTSGANVLTF.

This clone came up a few times. At the DNA level, this CDR3 is encoded by other sequences in the same sample as well. V and J are TRBV5-1 and TRBJ1-5; TRBD1 matches 8 bases. CDR3 length: 14 amino acids. J lost 5 bases, V lost 2 bases, and 3 bases had no gene match. The germline gives CDR1 SGHRS, CDR2 YFSETQ. The CDR3 region is CASSLGQGDQPQHF. CDR3 bases: TGCGCCAGCAGCTTAGGACAGGGCGATCAGCCCCAGCATTTT. The full variable domain, in which reference TRBV5-1 and TRBJ1-5 provide the parts outside the CDR3, is KAGVTQTPRYLIKTRGQQVTLSCSPISGHRSVSWYQQTPGQGLQFLFEYFSETQRNKGNFPGRFSGRQFSNSRSEMNVSTLELGDSALYLCASSLGQGDQPQHFGDGTRLSIL.

The rearrangement uses TRBV5-5 and TRBJ1-2; TRBD1 is a possible D gene (6 bases). CDR1 is SGHKS, CDR2 YYEKEE, per germline (reference sequence). The CDR3 is made up of 18 amino acids. Trimming left V 0 bases short and J 4 bases short, with 22 bases between. The CDR3 protein is CASSLERAGVLGGYGYTF. The CDR3 nucleotides are TGTGCCAGCAGCTTGGAACGGGCAGGGGTGCTAGGCGGCTATGGCTACACCTTC.

This clone was counted once. The chain employs TRBV5-5 and TRBJ2-4, with D maybe TRBD1 (6 bases). The CDR3 loop spans 15 amino acids. Germline V gene data show CDR1 as SGHKS and CDR2 as YYEKEE (reference sequence). V lost 4 bases and J 0 bases, leaving 11 bases between the germline ends. Written as DNA, the CDR3 is TGTGCCAGCAGCGGACAGCCTCTAGCCAAAAACATTCAGTACTTC. Protein: CASSGQPLAKNIQYF.

This chain links TRBV4-1 with TRBJ2-7; D perhaps matches TRBD1 (6 bases). Deletions cut 3 bases from V and 0 bases from J, with 9 bases between. This CDR3 is 14 amino acids long. Germline V gives CDR1 MGHRA, CDR2 YSYEKL. The CDR3 DNA sequence: TGCGCCAGCAGCCAGGCGGACAGCTCCTACGAGCAGTACTTC. Amino acids: CASSQADSSYEQYF.